The 28 T cell receptor beta chains listed next were all sequenced from one sample in a study of cytomegalovirus exposure and HLA in healthy donors (dated by TCRdb to about 2017). The library was obtained by the immunoSEQ multiplex PCR assay. TCRdb holds this immuneACCESS table with in-frame rearrangements only. Some clones are missing; in checked studies, unresolved V genes explain under half, and the rest has no known cause. The sample contains 110,000 to 150,000 clones, roughly 88% of them found a single time. The biggest ten clones account for just under 8% of the sample. Sequences were obtained from PBMCs. The source of these receptors is a woman aged 18-29 years in good health and CMV-seropositive.

The V gene is TRBV5-4, the J gene TRBJ2-1; the match to TRBD1 covers 8 bases. Germline V gene data show CDR1 as SGHNT and CDR2 as YYREEE (reference sequence). The CDR3 spans 14 residues. Trimming at V came to 5 bases and at J to 6 bases, leaving 7 bases not matched to a gene. The CDR3 reads CASRPLGTGNEQFF. CDR3 in DNA: TGTGCCAGCAGGCCACTAGGGACAGGCAATGAGCAGTTCTTC.

This rearrangement joins TRBV6-4 to TRBJ1-1; 7 bases fit TRBD1. Germline V gene lookup returns CDR1 MRHNA and CDR2 SNTAGT. There are 13 residues in the CDR3. Trimming removed 6 bases from V and 1 base from J; junction bases left unmatched: 2. The CDR3 DNA reads TGTGCCAGCAGGTACAGGGGGAACACTGAAGCTTTCTTT. Protein sequence: CASRYRGNTEAFF.

The chain carries TRBV5-1 and TRBJ2-3; the match to TRBD2 covers 11 bases. CDR3 size: 16 residues. V lost 4 bases, J lost 5 bases, and 9 bases stayed unmatched. Germline CDR1 SGHRS, CDR2 YFSETQ. In DNA form, the CDR3 reads TGCGCCAGCAGCGTGGGACTAGCGGTGCTTAGAGATACGCAGTATTTT. This codes for CASSVGLAVLRDTQYF.

The chain combines TRBV19 with TRBJ2-6; 9 positions agree with TRBD1. Germline loops: CDR1 LNHDA, CDR2 SQIVND (reference sequence). J was trimmed by 1 base and V by 0 bases; bases with no gene match: 7. This CDR3 is built from 19 residues. CDR3 residues: CASSIDMGQGLSGANVLTF. The CDR3 nucleotides read TGTGCCAGTAGTATAGATATGGGACAGGGCCTGTCTGGGGCCAACGTCCTGACTTTC.

The rearrangement links TRBV5-4 to TRBJ2-7, with 13 bases that match TRBD2. Germline CDR1 SGHNT, CDR2 YYREEE (reference sequence). The CDR3 has 16 residues. V lost 4 bases and J lost 4; bases outside the gene matches: 8. The chain's CDR3 is CASSPGGTSGIYEQYF. Here the CDR3 DNA reads TGTGCCAGCAGCCCTGGAGGGACTAGCGGGATTTACGAGCAGTACTTC.

The chain has TRBV11-2 and TRBJ1-5; no definite D call. This CDR3 region has 13 residues. Germline V gene lookup returns CDR1 SGHAT and CDR2 FQNNGV. The germline V and J ends were trimmed by 1 base and 3 bases, with 4 bases remaining between them. CDR3 nucleotides: TGTGCCAGCAGCTTAGTATCCAATCAGCCCCAGCATTTT. Amino acid sequence: CASSLVSNQPQHF.

The chain uses TRBV5-1 and TRBJ2-7, with 9 bases lining up with TRBD1. The CDR3 is 15 amino acids. Per the germline V gene, CDR1 is SGHRS and CDR2 is YFSETQ. V lost 1 base, J lost 3 bases, and 5 bases stayed unmatched. The CDR3 region has the DNA TGCGCCAGCAGCTTGTGGGAGGACAGGGGCTACGAGCAGTACTTC. This encodes CASSLWEDRGYEQYF.

The chain has TRBV18 and TRBJ2-7; 12 nucleotides line up with TRBD2. V was clipped by 6 bases and J by 7 bases; unmatched bases: 13. The CDR3 sequence is 16 residues long. Per the germline V gene, CDR1 is KGHSH and CDR2 is LQKENI. The CDR3 DNA is TGTGCCAGCTCCGCTCCGGGACTAGCGGGCGGGTGGGAGCAGTACTTC. Its translation: CASSAPGLAGGWEQYF.

V gene TRBV25-1 combines with J gene TRBJ2-2; unclear D gene. The CDR3 totals 14 residues. With 2 bases removed from V and 3 bases from J, the gap between germline ends came to 7 bases. Germline lookup yields CDR1 MGHDK and CDR2 SYGVNS. In DNA form, the CDR3 reads TGTGCCAGCAGTGAAGGCAGTTACACCGGGGAGCTGTTTTTT. Translated: CASSEGSYTGELFF.

V is TRBV2 and J is TRBJ1-1, with 7 bases matching TRBD1. The J segment lost 1 base and the V segment lost 6 bases, leaving 2 bases of the junction unmatched. CDR1 and CDR2 (germline): SNHLY, FYNNEI. The length of the CDR3 is 13 residues. The CDR3 bases are TGTGCCAGCAGAGGACAGGCGAACACTGAAGCTTTCTTT. Encoded protein: CASRGQANTEAFF.

The gene calls are TRBV5-4 and TRBJ2-7; 7 bases map to TRBD2. The CDR3 loop spans 14 amino acids. The junction had 6 bases not matched to a gene; V was cut back by 4 bases and J by 2 bases. Per germline, CDR1 SGHNT and CDR2 YYREEE (reference sequence). CDR3 loop: CASSASGYAYEQYF. In DNA form, the CDR3 reads TGTGCCAGCAGCGCTAGCGGATACGCCTACGAGCAGTACTTC.

The chain employs TRBV7-3 and TRBJ1-5; TRBD1 is a possible D gene (6 bases). Looked up from germline, CDR1 is SGHTA and CDR2 is FQGTGA. This CDR3 has 14 amino acids. The V end lost 1 base, the J end lost 9 bases, and 13 bases lay between the germline ends. CDR3 region: CASSLNGEGGPQHF. The CDR3 bases are TGTGCCAGCAGCTTAAACGGGGAAGGGGGGCCCCAGCATTTT.

This chain links TRBV4-1 with TRBJ2-3, with 7 bases lining up with TRBD2. Germline-derived CDR1 and CDR2 are MGHRA and YSYEKL. This CDR3 region has 16 residues. V trimming: 1 base; J trimming: 5 bases; junction bases outside the gene matches: 9. Written as DNA, the CDR3 is TGCGCCAGCAGCCAAGTACGCGGGGAGGGGAGAGATACGCAGTATTTT. This sequence encodes CASSQVRGEGRDTQYF.

This clone was seen a single time. The chain combines TRBV25-1 with TRBJ2-1; no firm D call. This CDR3 is 15 amino acids long. Trimming left V 1 base short and J 8 bases short, with 15 bases between. Germline-derived CDR1 and CDR2 are MGHDK and SYGVNS. Here the CDR3 reads CASSEFKVLGDEQFF. The CDR3 DNA follows: TGTGCCAGCAGTGAATTCAAGGTATTGGGCGATGAGCAGTTCTTC.

The chain recombines TRBV5-5 with TRBJ1-5; no reliable D call. V dropped 2 bases and J dropped 3 bases, with 9 bases sitting between them. The CDR3 runs 14 residues. Germline V gene data show CDR1 as SGHKS and CDR2 as YYEKEE (reference sequence). The CDR3 DNA sequence: TGTGCCAGCAGCTTTAACAGAGACAATCAGCCCCAGCATTTT. Amino acids: CASSFNRDNQPQHF. Drawing the rest from reference TRBV5-5 and TRBJ1-5, the complete variable domain is DAGVTQSPTHLIKTRGQQVTLRCSPISGHKSVSWYQQVLGQGPQFIFQYYEKEERGRGNFPDRFSARQFPNYSSELNVNALLLGDSALYLCASSFNRDNQPQHFGDGTRLSIL.

The chain carries TRBV29-1 and TRBJ2-7; 8 nucleotides align to TRBD1. The CDR3 loop spans 13 amino acids. Germline V gene lookup returns CDR1 SQVTM and CDR2 ANQGSEA. The V segment lost 4 bases and the J segment 7 bases; nucleotides outside the gene matches: 9. The CDR3 DNA is TGCAGCGTTGGGCAGGGGGCGCCCTTAGAGCAGTACTTC. As protein: CSVGQGAPLEQYF.

V is TRBV10-3 and J is TRBJ1-5; 9 bases line up with TRBD1. Germline trimming cut 6 bases from V and 5 bases from J; bases unmatched to any gene: 2. There are 13 residues in the CDR3. Germline-derived CDR1 and CDR2 are ENHRY and SYGVKD. CDR3 coding DNA: TGTGCCATCAGCAGGGACAGGGATCAGCCCCAGCATTTT. Translating gives CAISRDRDQPQHF.

The chain employs TRBV29-1 and TRBJ2-4; tentatively, D is TRBD2 (7 bases). Between the trimmed V and J ends, which lost 0 bases and 2 bases, there was a span of 17 bases. The CDR3 runs 17 residues. Germline V gene sequence: CDR1 SQVTM, CDR2 ANQGSEA. The CDR3: CSVEEGGREGTKNIQYF. The DNA of the CDR3 is TGCAGCGTTGAAGAAGGGGGGAGGGAGGGGACCAAAAACATTCAGTACTTC. The complete variable domain, with remaining parts taken from reference TRBV29-1 and TRBJ2-4, reads SAVISQKPSRDICQRGTSLTIQCQVDSQVTMMFWYRQQPGQSLTLIATANQGSEATYESGFVIDKFPISRPNLTFSTLTVSNMSPEDSSIYLCSVEEGGREGTKNIQYFGAGTRLSVL.

The CDR3 DNA is TGTGCCAGCAGTTACCGGGACAGGGTTACGAATTCACCCCTCCACTTT. Residues: CASSYRDRVTNSPLHF. The rearrangement joins TRBV6-5 to TRBJ1-6; 9 positions agree with TRBD1. The germline CDR1 and CDR2 sequences are MNHEY and SVGAGI. J gave up 7 bases and V 2 bases, and 6 bases lay outside the gene matches. The CDR3 has 16 amino acids.

The chain employs TRBV5-1 and TRBJ2-3, with TRBD2 matching 12 bases. V lost 0 bases to trimming and J lost 4 bases; unmatched junction nucleotides: 0. Germline V lookup: CDR1 SGHRS, CDR2 YFSETQ. This CDR3 comprises 15 residues. The DNA of the CDR3 is TGCGCCAGCAGCTTGGGACTAGCGGGAGCAGATACGCAGTATTTT. Its protein product is CASSLGLAGADTQYF.

The count of this clone is one. The chain combines TRBV27 with TRBJ2-7; D may be TRBD2 (5 bases). The V gene's germline CDR1 is MNHEY and CDR2 SMNVEV (reference sequence). Trimming took off 1 base at V and 2 bases at J, with 9 bases between the two ends. CDR3 length: 14 amino acids. As DNA, the CDR3 is TGTGCCAGCAGTTTATTTGCGGAGGCCTACGAGCAGTACTTC. Its protein is CASSLFAEAYEQYF.

The chain has TRBV2 and TRBJ2-5; weak D call: TRBD1 (6 bases). This CDR3 has 14 amino acids. Trimming shortened V by 7 bases and J by 2 bases, and 14 bases separated the two germline ends. CDR1 SNHLY and CDR2 FYNNEI come from the germline V gene. For the CDR3, the DNA is TGTGCCAGCAAGGGGGTACGCATACAAGAGACCCAGTACTTC. Translated: CASKGVRIQETQYF.

The J gene is TRBJ2-2, the V gene TRBV7-6; 7 nucleotides agree with TRBD1. V trimming: 8 bases; J trimming: 1 base; junction bases outside the gene matches: 7. The CDR3 consists of 15 residues. In germline, CDR1 is SGHVS, CDR2 FNYEAQ. CDR3 sequence reads: CASQDGDRNTGELFF. As DNA, the CDR3 is TGTGCCAGCCAAGACGGGGACAGGAACACCGGGGAGCTGTTTTTT.

The genes are TRBV6-1 and TRBJ2-5, with D maybe TRBD2 (6 bases). Germline values: CDR1 MNHNS, CDR2 SASEGT. This CDR3 is built from 15 residues. With 5 bases removed from V and 5 bases from J, the gap between germline ends came to 18 bases. The CDR3 bases are TGTGCCAGCAGTATCGGGACTTTACAAGTGGAGACCCAGTACTTC. Residues: CASSIGTLQVETQYF.

This chain joins TRBV4-3 and TRBJ2-7; tentative D call: TRBD2 (6 bases). This CDR3 is 13 amino acids long. Trimming took 3 bases from V and 4 from J, leaving 10 bases between them. The germline gives CDR1 LGHNA, CDR2 YSLEER. In nucleotides, the CDR3 is TGCGCCAGCAGCCAGGTACGGGGGTACGAGCAGTACTTC. Translated: CASSQVRGYEQYF.

This clone has more than one count but fewer than ten. This chain links TRBV11-2 with TRBJ2-7; TRBD1 might be the D (6 bases). CDR1 and CDR2 (germline): SGHAT, FQNNGV. This CDR3 has 12 residues. Trimming shortened V by 0 bases and J by 6 bases, and 6 bases separated the two germline ends. The CDR3 loop reads CASSLDRGEQYF. DNA of the CDR3: TGTGCCAGCAGCTTAGACAGGGGCGAGCAGTACTTC.

The chain combines TRBV7-2 with TRBJ2-7; D might be TRBD1 (6 bases). Germline loops: CDR1 SGHTA, CDR2 FQGNSA. With 6 bases removed from V and 3 bases from J, the gap between germline ends came to 12 bases. The CDR3 loop spans 13 amino acids. This CDR3 is CASRWDTLYEQYF. The DNA of the CDR3 is TGTGCCAGCAGGTGGGACACCCTCTACGAGCAGTACTTC.

This chain connects TRBV15 to TRBJ1-6, with D perhaps TRBD1 (5 bases). Trimming removed 4 bases at V and 8 bases at J, with 9 bases between. This CDR3 is 13 amino acids long. Looked up from germline, CDR1 is LNHNV and CDR2 is YYDKDF (reference sequence). This CDR3 is CATSMQGHSPLHF. The CDR3 DNA reads TGTGCCACCAGCATGCAGGGCCATTCACCCCTCCACTTT.